Listed below are T cell receptor beta chains from one sample, sequenced in a study of CD8+ T cells in alopecia areata. Using immunoSEQ multiplex PCR, the repertoire was profiled, and TCRdb retains in-frame clones only, with some absent. This repertoire shows fewer than 110,000 clones, roughly half found once; its top ten account for 8% to 10%. The specimen was CD4+ T cells sorted from blood. The origin of the receptors is a human donor in good health. CDR3s include the opening cysteine and the closing phenylalanine or tryptophan. The D gene is left open where the match is weak. Clone sizes are given selectively: once, few, many, or a class where the clone is expanded.

d_call: NA
clone_size: NA
j_call: TRBJ2-3
v_call: TRBV7-2
cdr3_nt: TGTGCCAGCAGCCCCCCGGGGGCCAACACAGATACGCAGTATTTT
cdr3_aa: CASSPPGANTDTQYF

d_call: TRBD1
clone_size: NA
j_call: TRBJ1-2
v_call: TRBV5-4
cdr3_nt: TGTGCCAGCAGGAAGGGAACAGGGGGCGCGTTAGGCTATGGCTACACCTTC
cdr3_aa: CASRKGTGGALGYGYTF

d_call: TRBD1
clone_size: NA
j_call: TRBJ1-5
v_call: TRBV2
cdr3_nt: TGTGCCAGCAGCCCCAGGGGGAGGCCCAATCAGCCCCAGCATTTT
cdr3_aa: CASSPRGRPNQPQHF

d_call: TRBD1
clone_size: NA
j_call: TRBJ2-5
v_call: TRBV7-9
cdr3_nt: TGTGCCAGCAGCTTTACCGGGACAGGGACCCAAGAGACCCAGTACTTC
cdr3_aa: CASSFTGTGTQETQYF

d_call: NA
clone_size: NA
j_call: TRBJ2-6
v_call: TRBV28
cdr3_nt: TGTGCCAGCAGTACAGGGACCTCTGGGGCCAACGTCCTGACTTTC
cdr3_aa: CASSTGTSGANVLTF

d_call: NA
clone_size: few
j_call: TRBJ1-6
v_call: TRBV28
cdr3_nt: TGTGCCAGCAGTTTATTTCTGGGGTCGGGCAATTCACCCCTCCACTTT
cdr3_aa: CASSLFLGSGNSPLHF

d_call: NA
clone_size: NA
j_call: TRBJ1-4
v_call: TRBV10-3
cdr3_nt: TGTGCCATCAGTGCGGGGCTGGGTGAAAAACTGTTTTTT
cdr3_aa: CAISAGLGEKLFF

d_call: NA
clone_size: NA
j_call: TRBJ1-6
v_call: TRBV15
cdr3_nt: TGTGCCACCAGCAGAGTGTTAGACAGCAATTCACCCCTCCACTTT
cdr3_aa: CATSRVLDSNSPLHF

d_call: TRBD1
clone_size: few
j_call: TRBJ2-1
v_call: TRBV2
cdr3_nt: TGTGCCAGCACCAAGGACAGGGATTACAATGAGCAGTTCTTC
cdr3_aa: CASTKDRDYNEQFF

d_call: TRBD1
clone_size: NA
j_call: TRBJ2-1
v_call: TRBV29-1
cdr3_nt: TGCAGCGTTGAGGGACAGGGCATTGAGCAGTTCTTC
cdr3_aa: CSVEGQGIEQFF

d_call: NA
clone_size: NA
j_call: TRBJ2-3
v_call: TRBV6-5
cdr3_nt: TGTGCCAGCAGTTATAGGGGCGGCACAGATACGCAGTATTTT
cdr3_aa: CASSYRGGTDTQYF

d_call: NA
clone_size: NA
j_call: TRBJ1-1
v_call: TRBV30
cdr3_nt: TGTGCCTGGAGTGTACAGGAGAACACTGAAGCTTTCTTT
cdr3_aa: CAWSVQENTEAFF

d_call: NA
clone_size: few
j_call: TRBJ2-3
v_call: TRBV29-1
cdr3_nt: TGCAGCGCGGAGCGGACCCCTCGCACAGATACGCAGTATTTT
cdr3_aa: CSAERTPRTDTQYF

d_call: NA
clone_size: NA
j_call: TRBJ2-5
v_call: TRBV6-5
cdr3_nt: TGTGCCAGCAGTTACTCGAGGGCCCGGGTCCAAGAGACCCAGTACTTC
cdr3_aa: CASSYSRARVQETQYF

d_call: NA
clone_size: few
j_call: TRBJ1-2
v_call: TRBV18
cdr3_nt: TGTGCCAGCTCACCACGCGGTGAAGGGTATGGCTACACCTTC
cdr3_aa: CASSPRGEGYGYTF

d_call: NA
clone_size: once
j_call: TRBJ2-5
v_call: TRBV29-1
cdr3_nt: TGCAGCGTCGGGACCAGACATCAAGAGACCCAGTACTTC
cdr3_aa: CSVGTRHQETQYF

d_call: TRBD2
clone_size: NA
j_call: TRBJ2-5
v_call: TRBV10-3
cdr3_nt: TGTGCCATCAGTTCTATGGGACTAGCGGCCCAAGAGACCCAGTACTTC
cdr3_aa: CAISSMGLAAQETQYF

d_call: NA
clone_size: NA
j_call: TRBJ1-5
v_call: TRBV25-1
cdr3_nt: TGTGCCAGCAGTGACCACAGGTATAGCAATCAGCCCCAGCATTTT
cdr3_aa: CASSDHRYSNQPQHF

d_call: NA
clone_size: NA
j_call: TRBJ2-3
v_call: TRBV2
cdr3_nt: TGTGCCAGCAGCCCAAATGGGGATACGCAGTATTTT
cdr3_aa: CASSPNGDTQYF

d_call: TRBD1
clone_size: NA
j_call: TRBJ1-6
v_call: TRBV7-9
cdr3_nt: TGTGCCAGCAGCTTAGCTACAGGGGGTTCACCCCTCCACTTT
cdr3_aa: CASSLATGGSPLHF

d_call: NA
clone_size: NA
j_call: TRBJ1-2
v_call: TRBV6-5
cdr3_nt: TGTGCCAGCAGTTACGAAATGGGGGACGATCCCTCCTTC
cdr3_aa: CASSYEMGDDPSF

d_call: NA
clone_size: NA
j_call: TRBJ1-5
v_call: TRBV7-2
cdr3_nt: TGTGCCAGCAGCTTAGGTGAGGCGCATCAGCCCCAGCATTTT
cdr3_aa: CASSLGEAHQPQHF

d_call: NA
clone_size: few
j_call: TRBJ1-2
v_call: TRBV10-1
cdr3_nt: TGCGCCAGCAGTGAGGTGGCGGGCCGGGGCGGCTACACCTTC
cdr3_aa: CASSEVAGRGGYTF

d_call: TRBD2
clone_size: many
j_call: TRBJ2-5
v_call: TRBV14
cdr3_nt: TGTGCCAGCAGCCAAAGGATGGGCCAGCGGGGGAGACAAGAGACCCAGTACTTC
cdr3_aa: CASSQRMGQRGRQETQYF

d_call: NA
clone_size: NA
j_call: TRBJ2-7
v_call: TRBV29-1
cdr3_nt: TGCAGCGTCGGCCCCGGGGGCACAACCCTCTACGAGCAGTACTTC
cdr3_aa: CSVGPGGTTLYEQYF

d_call: NA
clone_size: few
j_call: TRBJ1-6
v_call: TRBV6-1
cdr3_nt: TGTGCCAGCAGGGTTGGGACCACGGGTAATTCACCCCTCCACTTT
cdr3_aa: CASRVGTTGNSPLHF

d_call: TRBD1
clone_size: NA
j_call: TRBJ1-5
v_call: TRBV30
cdr3_nt: TGTGCCTGGGGGGGACAGGGTCAGCAGCCCCAGCATTTT
cdr3_aa: CAWGGQGQQPQHF

d_call: TRBD1
clone_size: NA
j_call: TRBJ2-7
v_call: TRBV9
cdr3_nt: TGTGCCAGCGCAGGGGGCCACGAGCAGTACTTC
cdr3_aa: CASAGGHEQYF

d_call: TRBD1
clone_size: few
j_call: TRBJ2-1
v_call: TRBV30
cdr3_nt: TGTGCCTGGAGTATGGGACAGGGGATGAATGAGCAGTTCTTC
cdr3_aa: CAWSMGQGMNEQFF

d_call: NA
clone_size: NA
j_call: TRBJ2-2
v_call: TRBV15
cdr3_nt: TGTGCCACCAGCAGAGGCGGCGGGGAGCTGTTTTTT
cdr3_aa: CATSRGGGELFF

d_call: TRBD1
clone_size: few
j_call: TRBJ2-5
v_call: TRBV18
cdr3_nt: TGTGCCAGCTCACCCGGACAGGGGATCGAGACCCAGTACTTC
cdr3_aa: CASSPGQGIETQYF

d_call: NA
clone_size: NA
j_call: TRBJ2-7
v_call: TRBV6-5
cdr3_nt: TGTGCCAGCAGGGCAGGGGCGGTTGTCGGTGAGCAGTACTTC
cdr3_aa: CASRAGAVVGEQYF

d_call: NA
clone_size: few
j_call: TRBJ1-1
v_call: TRBV29-1
cdr3_nt: TGCAGCGTCGGGGGGCAGTCGAACACTGAAGCTTTCTTT
cdr3_aa: CSVGGQSNTEAFF

d_call: TRBD1
clone_size: NA
j_call: TRBJ1-4
v_call: TRBV4-1
cdr3_nt: TGCGCCAGCAGCCAGGCCGGGACAGGGCGAACTAATGAAAAACTGTTTTTT
cdr3_aa: CASSQAGTGRTNEKLFF

d_call: NA
clone_size: NA
j_call: TRBJ1-2
v_call: TRBV5-6
cdr3_nt: TGTGCCAGCAGCTTGCCCGGGCACTTGCCTCTCTATGGCTACACCTTC
cdr3_aa: CASSLPGHLPLYGYTF

d_call: NA
clone_size: NA
j_call: TRBJ2-7
v_call: TRBV7-2
cdr3_nt: TGTGCCAGCAGCTTAGCAGCCCCAAGCTCCTACGAGCAGTACTTC
cdr3_aa: CASSLAAPSSYEQYF

d_call: TRBD2
clone_size: NA
j_call: TRBJ2-5
v_call: TRBV2
cdr3_nt: TGTGCCAGCAGTCCTAATCGTGCGGGGGGCCAAGAGACCCAGTACTTC
cdr3_aa: CASSPNRAGGQETQYF

d_call: NA
clone_size: NA
j_call: TRBJ1-4
v_call: TRBV7-9
cdr3_nt: TGTGCCAGCAGCGAGGACGCAACTAATGAAAAACTGTTTTTT
cdr3_aa: CASSEDATNEKLFF

d_call: NA
clone_size: few
j_call: TRBJ1-1
v_call: TRBV5-4
cdr3_nt: TGTGCCAGCAGCTTGGTCACAGGTTCGAACACTGAAGCTTTCTTT
cdr3_aa: CASSLVTGSNTEAFF

d_call: TRBD2
clone_size: NA
j_call: TRBJ2-3
v_call: TRBV5-4
cdr3_nt: TGTGCCAGCAGGCCATGGACTAGCGTGAGCACAGATACGCAGTATTTT
cdr3_aa: CASRPWTSVSTDTQYF

d_call: NA
clone_size: few
j_call: TRBJ2-7
v_call: TRBV7-9
cdr3_nt: TGTGCCAGCAGCTTTTCTACAGGGACCAACGAGCAGTACTTC
cdr3_aa: CASSFSTGTNEQYF

d_call: NA
clone_size: NA
j_call: TRBJ1-3
v_call: TRBV30
cdr3_nt: TGTGCCTGGTCGTGGGGGGCTTCTGGAAACACCATATATTTT
cdr3_aa: CAWSWGASGNTIYF